This T cell receptor (beta chain) was captured by sequencing in a study of T cell changes during pregnancy in multiple sclerosis. TCRdb's table, derived via immunoSEQ multiplex PCR, lists solely in-frame clones and lacks some. The sample includes 70,000 or so clones, 91% of them seen just once. This clone has more than one count but fewer than ten. The junction does not match germline at one end; this may be a read error. The germline V gene encodes CDR1 SGHDT and CDR2 YYEEEE. The CDR3 has 14 residues. Here the sequenced sample was peripheral blood, taken in the third trimester of pregnancy. V gene TRBV5-6 combines with J gene TRBJ1-2; 9 bases fit TRBD1. This TCR came from a female donor in good health, enrolled as a control in a pregnancy study. The CDR3 here is CASTLDRGLHGYTF. CDR3 in DNA: TGTGCCAGCACCTTGGACAGGGGCCTCCATGGCTACACCTTC.